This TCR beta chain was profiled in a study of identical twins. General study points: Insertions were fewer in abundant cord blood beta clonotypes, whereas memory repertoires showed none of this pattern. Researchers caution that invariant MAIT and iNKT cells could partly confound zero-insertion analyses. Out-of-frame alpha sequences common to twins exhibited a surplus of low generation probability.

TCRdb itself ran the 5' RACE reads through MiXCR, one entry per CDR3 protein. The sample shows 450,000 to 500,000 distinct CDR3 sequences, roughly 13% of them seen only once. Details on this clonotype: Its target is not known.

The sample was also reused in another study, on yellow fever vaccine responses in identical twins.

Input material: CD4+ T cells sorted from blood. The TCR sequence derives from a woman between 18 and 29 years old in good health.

The CDR3 DNA follows: TGCGCCAGCACCGCAGAGTCTAGCACAGATACGCAGTATTTT. As protein: CASTAESSTDTQYF. This rearrangement joins TRBV5-1 to TRBJ2-3, with no clear D. Trimming removed 6 bases from V and 0 bases from J, with 11 bases in between. Germline CDR1 SGHRS, CDR2 YFSETQ. The CDR3 loop spans 14 amino acids. The full variable domain, with the rest looked up from reference TRBV5-1 and TRBJ2-3, is KAGVTQTPRYLIKTRGQQVTLSCSPISGHRSVSWYQQTPGQGLQFLFEYFSETQRNKGNFPGRFSGRQFSNSRSEMNVSTLELGDSALYLCASTAESSTDTQYFGPGTRLTVL.